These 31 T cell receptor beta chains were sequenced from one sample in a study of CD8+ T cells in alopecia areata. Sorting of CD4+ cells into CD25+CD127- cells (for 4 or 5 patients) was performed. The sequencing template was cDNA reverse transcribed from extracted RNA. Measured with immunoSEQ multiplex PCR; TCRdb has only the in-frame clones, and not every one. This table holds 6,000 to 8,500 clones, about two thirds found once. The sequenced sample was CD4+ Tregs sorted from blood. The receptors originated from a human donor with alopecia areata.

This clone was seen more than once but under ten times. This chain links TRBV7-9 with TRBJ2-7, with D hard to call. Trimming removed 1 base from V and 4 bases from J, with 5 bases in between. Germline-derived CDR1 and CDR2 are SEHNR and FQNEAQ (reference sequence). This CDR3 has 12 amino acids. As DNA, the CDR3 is TGTGCCAGCAGCTTAGTAGGGTACGAGCAGTACTTC. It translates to CASSLVGYEQYF.

The CDR3 nucleotides are TGTGCCAGCTCACCAGGTGGTCGAACCCAGGGTGGCAATCAGCCCCAGCATTTT. It is translated as CASSPGGRTQGGNQPQHF. The genes are TRBV18 and TRBJ1-5; weak D call: TRBD1 (5 bases). The CDR3 covers 18 residues. From germline, CDR1 is KGHSH and CDR2 LQKENI. The ends were cut back, 2 bases at V and 2 bases at J, with 19 bases in the middle. The full variable domain, its missing parts supplied by reference TRBV18 and TRBJ1-5, is NAGVMQNPRHLVRRRGQEARLRCSPMKGHSHVYWYRQLPEEGLKFMVYLQKENIIDESGMPKERFSAEFPKEGPSILRIQQVVRGDSAAYFCASSPGGRTQGGNQPQHFGDGTRLSIL.

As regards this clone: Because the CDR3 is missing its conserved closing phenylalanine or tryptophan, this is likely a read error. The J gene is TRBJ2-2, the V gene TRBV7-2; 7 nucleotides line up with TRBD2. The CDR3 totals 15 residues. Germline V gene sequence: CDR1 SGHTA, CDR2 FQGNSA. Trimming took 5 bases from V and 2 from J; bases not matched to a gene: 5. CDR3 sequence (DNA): TGTGCCAGCAGCCCCAGGGAGGGTAACACCGGGGAGCTGTTTCTT. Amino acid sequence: CASSPREGNTGELFL.

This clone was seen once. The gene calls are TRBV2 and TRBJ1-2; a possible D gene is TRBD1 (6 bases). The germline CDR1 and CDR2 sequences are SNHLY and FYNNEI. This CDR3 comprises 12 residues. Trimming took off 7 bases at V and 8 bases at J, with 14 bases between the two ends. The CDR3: CASTPVGAGYTF. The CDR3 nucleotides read TGTGCCAGCACCCCTGTGGGGGCAGGCTACACCTTC.

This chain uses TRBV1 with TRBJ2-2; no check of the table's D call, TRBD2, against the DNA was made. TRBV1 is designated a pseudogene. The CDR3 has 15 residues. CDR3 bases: TGCACCAGCAGCCAAGATAGCGAGGACACCGGGGAGCTGTTTTTT. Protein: CTSSQDSEDTGELFF.

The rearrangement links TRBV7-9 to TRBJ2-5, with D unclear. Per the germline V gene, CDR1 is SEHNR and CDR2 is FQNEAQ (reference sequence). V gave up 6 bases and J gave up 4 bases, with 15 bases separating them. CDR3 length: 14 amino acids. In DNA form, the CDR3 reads TGTGCCAGCAGAAATTGGCGGAATGGAGAGACCCAGTACTTC. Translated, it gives CASRNWRNGETQYF.

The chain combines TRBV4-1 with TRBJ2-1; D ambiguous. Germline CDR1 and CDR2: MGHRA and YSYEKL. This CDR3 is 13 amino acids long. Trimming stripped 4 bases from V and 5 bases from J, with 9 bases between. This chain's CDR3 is CASSRYRDNEQFF. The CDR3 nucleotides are TGCGCCAGCAGCCGCTACCGAGACAATGAGCAGTTCTTC.

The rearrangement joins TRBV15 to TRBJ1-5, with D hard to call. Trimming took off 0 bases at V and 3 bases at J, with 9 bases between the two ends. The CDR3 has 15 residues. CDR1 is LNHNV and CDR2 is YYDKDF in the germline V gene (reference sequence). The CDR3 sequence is CATSRDGQFNQPQHF. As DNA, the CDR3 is TGTGCCACCAGCAGAGATGGCCAGTTCAATCAGCCCCAGCATTTT.

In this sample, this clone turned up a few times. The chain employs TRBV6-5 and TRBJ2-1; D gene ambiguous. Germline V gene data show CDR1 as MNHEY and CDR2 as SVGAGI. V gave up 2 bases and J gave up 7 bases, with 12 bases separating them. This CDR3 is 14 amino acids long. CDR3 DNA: TGTGCCAGCAGTTACAGGCCTTCGGCGAATGAGCAGTTCTTC. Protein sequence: CASSYRPSANEQFF.

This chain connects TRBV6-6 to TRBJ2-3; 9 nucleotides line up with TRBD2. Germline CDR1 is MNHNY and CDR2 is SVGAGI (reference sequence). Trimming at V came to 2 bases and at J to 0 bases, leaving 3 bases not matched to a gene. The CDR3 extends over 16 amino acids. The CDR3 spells CASSYRTSGSTDTQYF. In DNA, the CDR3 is TGTGCCAGCAGTTACCGAACTAGCGGGAGCACAGATACGCAGTATTTT.

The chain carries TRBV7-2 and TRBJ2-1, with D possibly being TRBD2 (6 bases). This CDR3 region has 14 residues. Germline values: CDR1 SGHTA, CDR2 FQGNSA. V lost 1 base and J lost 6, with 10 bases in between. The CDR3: CASSLVFGGNEQFF. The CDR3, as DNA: TGTGCCAGCAGCTTAGTTTTCGGGGGCAATGAGCAGTTCTTC.

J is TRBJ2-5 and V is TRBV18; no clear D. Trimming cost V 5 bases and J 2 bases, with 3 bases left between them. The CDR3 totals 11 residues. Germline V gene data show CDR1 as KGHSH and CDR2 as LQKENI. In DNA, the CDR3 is TGTGCCAGCTCAACGCAAGAGACCCAGTACTTC. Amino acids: CASSTQETQYF.

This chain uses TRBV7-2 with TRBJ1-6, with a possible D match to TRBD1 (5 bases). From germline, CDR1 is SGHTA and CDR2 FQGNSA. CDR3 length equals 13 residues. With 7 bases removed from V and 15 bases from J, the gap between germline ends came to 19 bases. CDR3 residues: CASTQGPSGGLHF. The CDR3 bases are TGTGCCAGCACCCAGGGACCCTCGGGGGGCCTCCACTTT.

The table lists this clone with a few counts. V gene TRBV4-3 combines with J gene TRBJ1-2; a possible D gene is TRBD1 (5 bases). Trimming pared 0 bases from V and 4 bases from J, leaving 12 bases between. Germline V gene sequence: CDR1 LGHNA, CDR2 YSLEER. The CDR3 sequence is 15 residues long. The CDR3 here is CASSQDRALFYGYTF. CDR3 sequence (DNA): TGCGCCAGCAGCCAAGACAGGGCCCTTTTCTATGGCTACACCTTC.

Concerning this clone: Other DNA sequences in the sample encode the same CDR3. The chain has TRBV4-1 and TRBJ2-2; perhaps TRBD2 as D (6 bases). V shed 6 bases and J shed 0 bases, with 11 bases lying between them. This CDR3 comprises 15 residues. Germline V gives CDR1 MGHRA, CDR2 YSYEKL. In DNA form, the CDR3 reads TGCGCCAGCAGAGAACCGGGGGCGAACACCGGGGAGCTGTTTTTT. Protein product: CASREPGANTGELFF.

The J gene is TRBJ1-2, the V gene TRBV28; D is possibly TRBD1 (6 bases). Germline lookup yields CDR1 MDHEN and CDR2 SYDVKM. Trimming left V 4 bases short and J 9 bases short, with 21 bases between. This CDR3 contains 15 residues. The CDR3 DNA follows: TGTGCCAGCAGTTCCTTAATCAGGGGTCTTCGCAGCTACACCTTC. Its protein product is CASSSLIRGLRSYTF.

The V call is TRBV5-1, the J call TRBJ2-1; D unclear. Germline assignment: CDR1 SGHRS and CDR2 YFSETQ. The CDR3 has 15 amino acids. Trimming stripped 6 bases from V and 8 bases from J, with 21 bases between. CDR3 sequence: CASTNLVSSSHEQFF. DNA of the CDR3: TGCGCCAGCACCAATCTAGTCTCCTCTTCCCATGAGCAGTTCTTC.

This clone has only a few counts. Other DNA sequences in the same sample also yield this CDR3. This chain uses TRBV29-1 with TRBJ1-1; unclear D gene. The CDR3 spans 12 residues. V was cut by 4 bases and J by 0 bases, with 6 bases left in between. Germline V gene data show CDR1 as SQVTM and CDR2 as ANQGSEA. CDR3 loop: CSVGRMNTEAFF. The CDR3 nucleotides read TGCAGCGTTGGACGGATGAACACTGAAGCTTTCTTT.

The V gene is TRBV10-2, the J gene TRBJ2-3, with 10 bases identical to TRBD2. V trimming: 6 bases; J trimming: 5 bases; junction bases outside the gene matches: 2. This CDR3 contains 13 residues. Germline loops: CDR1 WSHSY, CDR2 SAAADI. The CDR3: CASRLAGRDTQYF. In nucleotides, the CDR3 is TGCGCCAGCAGACTAGCGGGAAGAGATACGCAGTATTTT.

CDR3 loop: CASSLGDRVQETQYF. CDR3 nucleotide sequence: TGCGCCAGCAGCTTGGGAGACAGGGTACAAGAGACCCAGTACTTC. The chain joins TRBV5-1 to TRBJ2-5; 7 bases align to TRBD1. The V gene's germline CDR1 is SGHRS and CDR2 YFSETQ. Losses at the gene ends were 0 bases for V and 2 bases for J; bases not matched to a gene: 4. The CDR3 totals 15 residues.

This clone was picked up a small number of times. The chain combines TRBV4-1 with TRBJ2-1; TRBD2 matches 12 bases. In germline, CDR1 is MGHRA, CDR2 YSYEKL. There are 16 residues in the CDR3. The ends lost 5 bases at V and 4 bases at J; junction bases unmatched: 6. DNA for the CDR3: TGCGCCAGCAGCTTAGGACTAGCGGGGATATACAATGAGCAGTTCTTC. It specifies CASSLGLAGIYNEQFF.

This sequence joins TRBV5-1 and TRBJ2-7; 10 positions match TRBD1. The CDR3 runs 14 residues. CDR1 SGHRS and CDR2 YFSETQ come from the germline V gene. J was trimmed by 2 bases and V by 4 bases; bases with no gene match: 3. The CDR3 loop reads CASSGQGVTYEQYF. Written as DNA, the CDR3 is TGCGCCAGCAGCGGACAGGGGGTCACCTACGAGCAGTACTTC. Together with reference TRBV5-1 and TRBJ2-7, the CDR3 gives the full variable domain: KAGVTQTPRYLIKTRGQQVTLSCSPISGHRSVSWYQQTPGQGLQFLFEYFSETQRNKGNFPGRFSGRQFSNSRSEMNVSTLELGDSALYLCASSGQGVTYEQYFGPGTRLTVT.

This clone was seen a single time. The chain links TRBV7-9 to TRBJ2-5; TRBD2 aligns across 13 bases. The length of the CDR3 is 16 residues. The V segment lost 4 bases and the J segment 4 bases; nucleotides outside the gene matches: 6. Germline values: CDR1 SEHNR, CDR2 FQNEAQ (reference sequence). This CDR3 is CASSWGLAGIGETQYF. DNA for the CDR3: TGTGCCAGCAGCTGGGGACTAGCGGGGATTGGAGAGACCCAGTACTTC.

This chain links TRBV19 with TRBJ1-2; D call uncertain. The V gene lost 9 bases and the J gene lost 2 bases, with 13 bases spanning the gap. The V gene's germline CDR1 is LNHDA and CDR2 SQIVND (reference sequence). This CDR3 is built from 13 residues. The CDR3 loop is CASVLGGNYGYTF. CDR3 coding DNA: TGTGCCAGCGTTCTCGGAGGCAACTATGGCTACACCTTC.

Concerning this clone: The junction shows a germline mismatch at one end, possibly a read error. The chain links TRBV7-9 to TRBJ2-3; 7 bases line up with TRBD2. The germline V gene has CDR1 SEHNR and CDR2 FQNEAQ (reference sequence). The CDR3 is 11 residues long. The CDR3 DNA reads TGTGCCAGCAGTTCGACTAGCCGCGTCAATTTT. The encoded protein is CASSSTSRVNF.

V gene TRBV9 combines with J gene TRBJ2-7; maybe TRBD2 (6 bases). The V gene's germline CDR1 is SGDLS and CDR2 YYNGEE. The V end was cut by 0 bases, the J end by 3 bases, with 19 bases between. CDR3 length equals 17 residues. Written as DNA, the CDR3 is TGTGCCAGCAGCGTAGGGTTTCGGGGGACGGATTACTACGAGCAGTACTTC. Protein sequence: CASSVGFRGTDYYEQYF.

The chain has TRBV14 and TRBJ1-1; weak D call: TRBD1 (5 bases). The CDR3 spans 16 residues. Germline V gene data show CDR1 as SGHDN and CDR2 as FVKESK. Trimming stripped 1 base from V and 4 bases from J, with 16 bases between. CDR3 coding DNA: TGTGCCAGCAGCCAAGGGTATGCAGGGAGGAGCACTGAAGCTTTCTTT. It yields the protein CASSQGYAGRSTEAFF. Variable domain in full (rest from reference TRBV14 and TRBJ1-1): EAGVTQFPSHSVIEKGQTVTLRCDPISGHDNLYWYRRVMGKEIKFLLHFVKESKQDESGMPNNRFLAERTGGTYSTLKVQPAELEDSGVYFCASSQGYAGRSTEAFFGQGTRLTVV.

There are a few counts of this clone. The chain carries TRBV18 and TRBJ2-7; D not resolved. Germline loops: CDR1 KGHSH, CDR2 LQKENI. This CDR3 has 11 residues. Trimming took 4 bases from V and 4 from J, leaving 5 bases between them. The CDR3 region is CASSQGYEQYF. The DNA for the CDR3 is TGTGCCAGCTCACAGGGATACGAGCAGTACTTC.

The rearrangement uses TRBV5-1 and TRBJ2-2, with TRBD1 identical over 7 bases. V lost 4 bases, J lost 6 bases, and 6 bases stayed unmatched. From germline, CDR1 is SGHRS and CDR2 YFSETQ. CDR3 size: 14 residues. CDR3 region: CASSPLQGAGELFF. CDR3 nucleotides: TGCGCCAGCAGCCCGCTCCAGGGGGCCGGGGAGCTGTTTTTT.

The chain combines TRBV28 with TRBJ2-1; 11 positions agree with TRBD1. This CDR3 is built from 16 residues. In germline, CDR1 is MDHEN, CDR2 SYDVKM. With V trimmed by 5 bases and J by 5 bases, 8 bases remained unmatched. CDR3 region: CASSLRGQGDHNEQFF. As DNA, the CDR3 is TGTGCCAGCAGTCTGAGGGGACAGGGGGACCACAATGAGCAGTTCTTC. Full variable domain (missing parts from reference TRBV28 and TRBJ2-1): DVKVTQSSRYLVKRTGEKVFLECVQDMDHENMFWYRQDPGLGLRLIYFSYDVKMKEKGDIPEGYSVSREKKERFSLILESASTNQTSMYLCASSLRGQGDHNEQFFGPGTRLTVL.

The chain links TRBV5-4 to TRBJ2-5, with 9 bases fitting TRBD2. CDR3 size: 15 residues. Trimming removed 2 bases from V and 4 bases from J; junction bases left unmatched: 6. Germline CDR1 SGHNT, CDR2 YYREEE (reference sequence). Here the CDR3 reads CASSFWRGGRETQYF. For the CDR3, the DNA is TGTGCCAGCAGCTTTTGGCGGGGGGGCCGAGAGACCCAGTACTTC.